Following are 15 T cell receptor beta chains from one sample sequenced in a study of T cells after yellow fever vaccination. TCRdb passed the 5' RACE reads through MiXCR, listing each CDR3 protein once. This table has over 800 distinct CDR3 sequences, 9% to 9.5% appearing once. The specimen was CD8+ T cells binding an NS4B(214-222) dextramer, sorted from PBMCs, collected 45 days after the first yellow fever vaccination. The receptors were sampled from a man younger than 35 who received the YFV17D yellow fever vaccine.

By share of the sample, this clonotype is medium-sized. The rearrangement uses TRBV29-1 and TRBJ2-3, with a tentative D call TRBD1 (6 bases). CDR3 length equals 12 residues. Germline CDR1 reads SQVTM; CDR2 reads ANQGSEA. V was clipped by 4 bases and J by 4 bases, with 9 bases between them. CDR3 sequence reads: CSVGDKADTQYF. The CDR3 DNA reads TGCAGCGTTGGGGACAAGGCAGATACGCAGTATTTT.

By frequency in the sample, this clonotype is medium-sized (0.01 to 0.1%). The gene calls are TRBV6-5 and TRBJ1-2; the D gene is possibly TRBD1 (6 bases). Looked up from germline, CDR1 is MNHEY and CDR2 is SVGAGI. This CDR3 comprises 15 residues. Deletions cut 2 bases from V and 4 bases from J, with 14 bases between. CDR3 in amino acids: CASSYVTAGAYGYTF. The CDR3 DNA is TGTGCCAGCAGTTACGTGACGGCGGGGGCCTATGGCTACACCTTC.

This clonotype is medium-sized in the sample. J is TRBJ1-5 and V is TRBV3-1; D unclear. This CDR3 has 15 amino acids. Trimming pared 3 bases from V and 1 base from J, leaving 10 bases between. Germline CDR1 is LGHDT and CDR2 is YNNKEL (reference sequence). The CDR3 DNA reads as TGTGCCAGCAGCCATGGCAGTACAAGCAATCAGCCCCAGCATTTT. Residues: CASSHGSTSNQPQHF.

This clonotype is medium-sized by share. The V gene is TRBV6-1, the J gene TRBJ1-2; 8 positions match TRBD1. The V segment lost 4 bases and the J segment 4 bases; nucleotides outside the gene matches: 5. Germline CDR1 is MNHNS and CDR2 is SASEGT. The CDR3 sequence is 14 residues long. The CDR3 loop is CASSGAGGAYGYTF. The CDR3 DNA follows: TGTGCCAGCAGTGGAGCAGGGGGCGCCTATGGCTACACCTTC.

By frequency in the sample, this clonotype is medium-sized (0.01 to 0.1%). The chain recombines TRBV30 with TRBJ2-7, with TRBD2 identical over 9 bases. This CDR3 spans 13 amino acids. With 5 bases clipped from V and 4 bases from J, the junction kept 6 bases outside the gene matches. The germline V gene has CDR1 GTSNPN and CDR2 SVGIG (reference sequence). CDR3 region: CAWGAGGAYEQYF. CDR3 nucleotides: TGTGCCTGGGGAGCGGGGGGCGCGTACGAGCAGTACTTC.

This clonotype is labeled as medium-sized. J is TRBJ1-2 and V is TRBV6-1, with D maybe TRBD1 (5 bases). Trimming removed 3 bases at V and 4 bases at J, with 15 bases between. The CDR3 has 15 residues. The germline V gene encodes CDR1 MNHNS and CDR2 SASEGT. The CDR3 spells CASSDSGTGSYGYTF. CDR3 coding DNA: TGTGCCAGCAGTGATTCAGGGACGGGCAGCTATGGCTACACCTTC.

This clonotype is termed medium-sized. The V and J genes are TRBV7-6 and TRBJ2-7; D is perhaps TRBD2 (5 bases). This CDR3 has 13 residues. V shed 5 bases and J shed 4 bases, with 12 bases lying between them. The V gene's germline CDR1 is SGHVS and CDR2 FNYEAQ. CDR3 DNA sequence: TGTGCCAGCAGCATGGGAGTTCCGTACGAGCAGTACTTC. It encodes CASSMGVPYEQYF.

By share, this clonotype counts as medium-sized. This sequence joins TRBV10-2 and TRBJ2-7, with a possible D match to TRBD2 (5 bases). V was shortened by 2 bases and J by 2 bases, with 10 bases between the two germline ends. The CDR3 is made up of 14 amino acids. CDR1 and CDR2 from the germline V gene are WSHSY and SAAADI. The CDR3 DNA reads TGCGCCAGCAGTGAGGAGGAGGTAGCCTACGAGCAGTACTTC. This encodes CASSEEEVAYEQYF.

In this sample, this clonotype is medium-sized. The V and J genes are TRBV15 and TRBJ2-7; maybe TRBD2 (5 bases). Germline assignment: CDR1 LNHNV and CDR2 YYDKDF (reference sequence). The CDR3 has 13 amino acids. The V and J ends lost 5 bases and 0 bases respectively, with 8 bases between them. The CDR3 is CATSPGSSYEQYF. The CDR3 DNA reads as TGTGCCACCAGCCCGGGGAGCTCCTACGAGCAGTACTTC. Full variable domain (remainder filled in from reference TRBV15 and TRBJ2-7): DAMVIQNPRYQVTQFGKPVTLSCSQTLNHNVMYWYQQKSSQAPKLLFHYYDKDFNNEADTPDNFQSRRPNTSFCFLDIRSPGLGDTAMYLCATSPGSSYEQYFGPGTRLTVT.

By its share, this clonotype is medium-sized. The V call is TRBV20-1, the J call TRBJ1-1, with D possibly matching TRBD1 (5 bases). Germline V gene lookup returns CDR1 DFQATT and CDR2 SNEGSKA (reference sequence). V lost 5 bases and J lost 5, with 15 bases in between. This CDR3 contains 13 residues. CDR3 protein: CSAPWGAGTEAFF. DNA for the CDR3: TGCAGTGCTCCCTGGGGCGCGGGGACTGAAGCTTTCTTT.

This clonotype was observed many times. The genes are TRBV19 and TRBJ1-5; 9 bases map to TRBD1. The CDR3 covers 13 residues. In germline, CDR1 is LNHDA, CDR2 SQIVND (reference sequence). J was trimmed by 6 bases and V by 9 bases; bases with no gene match: 6. The CDR3 bases are TGTGCCAGCAGACAGGGGGGGGGTCAGCCCCAGCATTTT. Protein: CASRQGGGQPQHF.

Ten or more counts support this clonotype. This chain uses TRBV29-1 with TRBJ2-7; TRBD1 agrees at 10 bases. CDR1 is SQVTM, CDR2 ANQGSEA, per germline. J lost 6 bases, V lost 3 bases, and 5 bases had no gene match. There are 13 residues in the CDR3. The CDR3 sequence: CSVDRDRGREQYV. The CDR3 region has the DNA TGCAGCGTTGATAGGGACAGGGGTCGCGAGCAGTACGTC.

The sample holds a few counts of this clonotype. J is TRBJ1-2 and V is TRBV28, with no clear D. Trimming took 3 bases from V and 0 from J, leaving 8 bases between them. Germline V lookup: CDR1 MDHEN, CDR2 SYDVKM. This CDR3 contains 14 residues. The CDR3 loop is CASSFQVPNYGYTF. CDR3 sequence (DNA): TGTGCCAGCAGTTTCCAGGTGCCTAACTATGGCTACACCTTC.

This clonotype is classed as large (0.1 to 1%). The rearrangement links TRBV29-1 to TRBJ2-2, with TRBD1 identical over 11 bases. The CDR3 runs to 14 residues. J gave up 4 bases and V 8 bases, and 6 bases lay outside the gene matches. Germline V lookup: CDR1 SQVTM, CDR2 ANQGSEA. CDR3 nucleotides: TGCAGCATATCGGACAGGGGGCTCACCGGGGAGCTGTTTTTT. Residues: CSISDRGLTGELFF.

This clonotype was seen a handful of times. The J gene is TRBJ2-3, the V gene TRBV7-4; 7 bases are a match to TRBD2. Germline CDR1 SGHVT, CDR2 SQSDAQ. The V gene end was trimmed by 5 bases and the J gene end by 6 bases; junction bases not matched to a gene: 11. There are 15 residues in the CDR3. This CDR3 reads CASSAQISGADTQYF. Written as DNA, the CDR3 is TGTGCCAGCAGCGCGCAGATCAGCGGGGCGGATACGCAGTATTTT.